This T cell receptor beta chain was identified in a study of blood T cell repertoires in COVID-19. At the level of the study: Acute-phase and convalescent COVID-19 samples originated in the United States, Italy and Spain.

CDR1 is SEHNR and CDR2 is FQNEAQ in the germline V gene (reference sequence). This CDR3 is built from 16 residues. V was trimmed by 1 base and J by 2 bases, leaving 14 bases between them. Enrolled during active infection, Seattle patients were then followed longitudinally. Original data processing: Estimated nucleated cell counts came from reference gene primer amplification. Measured with immunoSEQ multiplex PCR; TCRdb has only the in-frame clones, and not every one. D and trimming come from the DNA, and the V and J calls and clone size come from that table. This sample has some 290,000 clones, with almost 90% found just once.

This sequence originates from a woman aged 25 to 45 with COVID-19, enrolled during active disease. The V and J genes are TRBV7-9 and TRBJ2-5, with D perhaps TRBD1 (6 bases). The sample comprised peripheral blood. CDR3 residues: CASSLGRGSEQETQYF. CDR3 in DNA: TGTGCCAGCAGCTTAGGCAGGGGCTCGGAACAAGAGACCCAGTACTTC.